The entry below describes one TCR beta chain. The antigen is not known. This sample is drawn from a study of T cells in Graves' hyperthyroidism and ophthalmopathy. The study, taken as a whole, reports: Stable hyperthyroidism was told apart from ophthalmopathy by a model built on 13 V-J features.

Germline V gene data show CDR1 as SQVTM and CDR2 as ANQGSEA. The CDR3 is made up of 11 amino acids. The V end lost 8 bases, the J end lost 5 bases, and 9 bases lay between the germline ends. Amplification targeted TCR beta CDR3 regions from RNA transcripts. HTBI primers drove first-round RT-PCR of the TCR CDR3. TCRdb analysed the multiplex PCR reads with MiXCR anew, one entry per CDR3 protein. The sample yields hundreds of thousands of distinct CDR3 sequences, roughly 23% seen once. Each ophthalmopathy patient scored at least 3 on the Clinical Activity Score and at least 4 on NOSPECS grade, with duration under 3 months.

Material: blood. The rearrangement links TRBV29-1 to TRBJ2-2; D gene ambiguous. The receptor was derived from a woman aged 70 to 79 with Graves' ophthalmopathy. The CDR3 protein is CSFLATGELFF. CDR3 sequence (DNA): TGCAGCTTTCTCGCAACCGGGGAGCTGTTTTTT.